Following are 16 T cell receptor beta chains from one sample sequenced in a study of T cell responses to AZD1222 COVID-19 vaccine. Profiled with immunoSEQ multiplex PCR; TCRdb holds only in-frame clones, not every one. The table lists approximately 150,000 clones, more than 70% of them singletons. Sample: peripheral blood, taken 28 days after the second AZD1222 dose. These receptors were collected from an adult who received the AZD1222 COVID-19 vaccine.

The CDR3 nucleotides read TGTGCCAGCAGCTTAGGGCCCTTGGGACAGGGAAACGGCTACACCTTC. It yields the protein CASSLGPLGQGNGYTF. The V and J genes are TRBV7-6 and TRBJ1-2; 9 bases fit TRBD1. This CDR3 is built from 16 residues. V gave up 1 base and J gave up 8 bases; unmatched junction bases: 11. CDR1 SGHVS and CDR2 FNYEAQ come from the germline V gene.

V is TRBV19 and J is TRBJ2-7; D is undetermined. The V end lost 5 bases, the J end lost 7 bases, and 24 bases lay between the germline ends. Germline CDR1 and CDR2: LNHDA and SQIVND (reference sequence). The CDR3 extends over 16 amino acids. CDR3 sequence reads: CASSPKGTELPGEQYF. DNA of the CDR3: TGTGCCAGTAGTCCCAAAGGAACTGAACTCCCTGGTGAGCAGTACTTC.

This chain connects TRBV9 to TRBJ2-1, with 11 bases lining up with TRBD2. Germline V lookup: CDR1 SGDLS, CDR2 YYNGEE. J lost 1 base, V lost 3 bases, and 0 bases had no gene match. The CDR3 sequence is 15 residues long. The CDR3 here is CASSASGGSYNEQFF. CDR3 DNA sequence: TGTGCCAGCAGCGCTAGCGGGGGGTCCTACAATGAGCAGTTCTTC.

The rearrangement joins TRBV19 to TRBJ1-3; the D is unclear. This CDR3 contains 13 residues. Trimming removed 5 bases at V and 7 bases at J, with 12 bases between. The germline V gene has CDR1 LNHDA and CDR2 SQIVND (reference sequence). The CDR3, as DNA: TGTGCCAGTAGTTTCTCGGGGTTCAACACCATATATTTT. Amino acid sequence: CASSFSGFNTIYF.

The rearrangement uses TRBV29-1 and TRBJ2-7; possibly TRBD1 for D (6 bases). CDR1 and CDR2 from the germline V gene are SQVTM and ANQGSEA. The V and J ends lost 7 bases and 6 bases respectively, with 22 bases between them. This CDR3 region has 14 residues. The CDR3 nucleotides read TGCAGCGCTATACAGGGTTCACGGGTTGGCGAGCAGTACTTC. It yields the protein CSAIQGSRVGEQYF.

The rearrangement uses TRBV12-3 or TRBV12-4 and TRBJ2-1, with a tentative D call TRBD2 (5 bases). V shed 3 bases and J shed 9 bases, with 9 bases lying between them. The CDR3 is 12 residues long. The chain's CDR3 is CASSFSSFEQFF. The CDR3 nucleotides read TGTGCCAGCAGTTTCTCTAGCTTTGAGCAGTTCTTC.

For this clone: In the same sample, other DNA sequences code for this CDR3. V gene TRBV5-1 combines with J gene TRBJ1-4; D might be TRBD1 (6 bases). CDR1 is SGHRS and CDR2 is YFSETQ in the germline V gene. This CDR3 comprises 14 residues. V was cut by 7 bases and J by 5 bases, with 15 bases left in between. CDR3 sequence: CASSLQGTNEKLFF. CDR3 coding DNA: TGCGCCAGCTCCTTACAGGGTACGAATGAAAAACTGTTTTTT.

V is TRBV3-1 (or the pseudogene TRBV3-2) and J is TRBJ2-1; D gene ambiguous. V lost 5 bases and J 10 bases, leaving 15 bases between the germline ends. Germline V CDR1 and CDR2: LGHDT, YNNKEL (reference sequence). CDR3 length: 13 amino acids. The CDR3 DNA reads as TGTGCCAGCAGCTCCACCAACCTAGGGGAGCAGTTCTTC. Encoded protein: CASSSTNLGEQFF.

The rearrangement uses TRBV4-1 and TRBJ2-5; D remains ambiguous. Germline assignment: CDR1 MGHRA and CDR2 YSYEKL. Trimming pared 1 base from V and 11 bases from J, leaving 8 bases between. The CDR3 consists of 11 residues. This CDR3 is CASSQGPAQYF. The CDR3 bases are TGCGCCAGCAGCCAAGGTCCCGCGCAGTACTTC.

The J gene is TRBJ2-4, the V gene TRBV28; TRBD1 is a possible D gene (5 bases). This CDR3 spans 13 amino acids. Per germline, CDR1 MDHEN and CDR2 SYDVKM. V was shortened by 5 bases and J by 3 bases, with 8 bases between the two germline ends. The CDR3 nucleotides read TGTGCCAGCAGTCTCCAGGGCAAAAACATTCAGTACTTC. The encoded protein is CASSLQGKNIQYF.

The genes are TRBV18 and TRBJ1-2, with a possible D match to TRBD1 (6 bases). V lost 1 base and J lost 8, with 14 bases in between. Germline loops: CDR1 KGHSH, CDR2 LQKENI. The CDR3 is made up of 14 amino acids. CDR3: CASSPQGPTGGYTF. The CDR3 DNA follows: TGTGCCAGCTCACCACAGGGGCCGACAGGCGGCTACACCTTC.

This chain uses TRBV28 with TRBJ1-1, with 12 nucleotides matching TRBD1. The CDR3 runs to 15 residues. Per germline, CDR1 MDHEN and CDR2 SYDVKM. The trim removed 1 base at V and 6 bases at J, leaving 3 bases unmatched. CDR3 sequence (DNA): TGTGCCAGCAGTTTATCCAGGGACAGGGGGCCTGAAGCTTTCTTT. This sequence encodes CASSLSRDRGPEAFF.

There are a few counts of this clone. V is TRBV29-1 and J is TRBJ2-1; D is ambiguous. CDR3 length: 14 amino acids. The germline V gene encodes CDR1 SQVTM and CDR2 ANQGSEA. V dropped 8 bases and J dropped 5 bases, with 19 bases sitting between them. CDR3 in DNA: TGCAGCTCCGTTGAGCTGGGAAGGCACAATGAGCAGTTCTTC. Translating gives CSSVELGRHNEQFF.

The chain recombines TRBV28 with TRBJ2-7; weak D call: TRBD1 (6 bases). The CDR3 length is 14 residues. CDR1 MDHEN and CDR2 SYDVKM come from the germline V gene. The V end was cut by 1 base, the J end by 3 bases, with 10 bases between. Written as DNA, the CDR3 is TGTGCCAGCAGTTTATCCCAGGGGAACTACGAGCAGTACTTC. Its translation: CASSLSQGNYEQYF.

The chain links TRBV24-1 to TRBJ1-5; maybe TRBD1 (5 bases). Deletions cut 5 bases from V and 7 bases from J, with 11 bases between. The germline V gene has CDR1 KGHDR and CDR2 SFDVKD. CDR3 length equals 13 residues. This chain's CDR3 is CATSVREEQPQHF. CDR3 DNA sequence: TGTGCCACCAGTGTCAGGGAGGAGCAGCCCCAGCATTTT.

The count of this clone is one. The chain joins TRBV3-1 (or the pseudogene TRBV3-2) to TRBJ2-7; D might be TRBD2 (7 bases). Between the trimmed V and J ends, which lost 4 bases and 7 bases, there was a span of 14 bases. The germline gives CDR1 LGHDT, CDR2 YNNKEL (reference sequence). The CDR3 has 13 residues. The CDR3 DNA sequence: TGTGCCAGCAGCCGCGGGGGCCCCTCTGAGCAGTACTTC. Protein sequence: CASSRGGPSEQYF.